A selection of T cell receptor beta chains follows, all from one sample in a study of Ad26.COV2.S vaccination and SARS-CoV-2 variants. Sequencing was performed with immunoSEQ multiplex PCR; in TCRdb, only in-frame clones are kept and a portion is missing. The repertoire has 350,000 to 500,000 clones, roughly 90% of them found once; the top ten carry around 3.6%. This sample comprised peripheral blood, obtained in a trial of Ad26.COV2.S vaccine versus placebo. Receptors originate from a person between 18 and 60 years old who received the Ad26.COV2.S COVID-19 vaccine or a placebo. The CDR3 runs from the conserved cysteine through the conserved F or W. Each record gives: V gene, J gene, clone size, D gene, CDR3 protein, CDR3 DNA. A D gene is named only where the DNA matches it firmly. Size values are once, few and many counts, or a class for expanded clones, and some rows have none.

TRBV4-3,TRBJ1-3,few,-,CASSQGASSGNTIYF,TGCGCCAGCAGCCAAGGGGCGAGCTCTGGAAACACCATATATTTT
TRBV27,TRBJ1-5,-,-,CASSLSGGDYSNQPQHF,TGTGCCAGCAGTTTGAGTGGGGGAGATTATAGCAATCAGCCCCAGCATTTT
TRBV10-2,TRBJ1-5,-,-,CASSVVPVSNQPQHF,TGCGCCAGCAGTGTCGTTCCTGTGAGCAATCAGCCCCAGCATTTT
TRBV28,TRBJ1-1,-,-,CASSPGTFEAFF,TGTGCCAGCAGTCCCGGGACGTTTGAAGCTTTCTTT
TRBV7-2,TRBJ2-2,-,TRBD2,CASSLRPGGNTGELFF,TGTGCCAGCAGCCTCCGACCGGGGGGAAACACCGGGGAGCTGTTTTTT
TRBV11-2,TRBJ2-5,-,TRBD2,CASSLGLAGGEETQYF,TGTGCCAGCAGCTTAGGTCTAGCGGGGGGGGAAGAGACCCAGTACTTC
TRBV2,TRBJ2-3,-,-,CASRIRGTLHTQYF,TGTGCCAGCCGGATCCGGGGAACTCTCCATACGCAGTATTTT
TRBV2,TRBJ2-2,-,-,CASSVTSGRLNTGELFF,TGTGCCAGCAGTGTCACGTCCGGTCGCTTGAACACCGGGGAGCTGTTTTTT
TRBV5-1,TRBJ2-7,-,TRBD1,CASSPQGHYEQYF,TGCGCCAGCAGCCCACAGGGGCACTACGAGCAGTACTTC
TRBV29-1,TRBJ2-1,-,-,CSVEESGTEQFF,TGCAGCGTTGAAGAAAGCGGGACAGAGCAGTTCTTC
TRBV18,TRBJ2-2,few,-,CASSPPSDTGELFF,TGTGCCAGCTCACCACCGTCGGACACCGGGGAGCTGTTTTTT
TRBV3-1/TRBV3-2,TRBJ2-2,-,-,CASSQVGTLTGELFF,TGTGCCAGCAGCCAAGTTGGGACGTTGACCGGGGAGCTGTTTTTT
TRBV11-2,TRBJ2-5,-,-,CASSLGFLTNQETQYF,TGTGCCAGCAGCTTAGGTTTTCTTACCAACCAAGAGACCCAGTACTTC
TRBV6-1,TRBJ2-7,-,TRBD2,CASSEARLAGPPYEQYF,TGTGCCAGCAGTGAAGCGCGTCTAGCGGGGCCTCCCTACGAGCAGTACTTC
TRBV30,TRBJ1-2,-,-,CAWSPQGYYGYTF,TGTGCCTGGAGTCCACAGGGCTACTATGGCTACACCTTC
TRBV4-3,TRBJ2-7,-,-,CASSQDHDGLSYEQYF,TGCGCCAGCAGCCAAGATCACGACGGACTAAGCTACGAGCAGTACTTC
TRBV21-1,TRBJ1-5,-,-,CASSKGGQGAHQPQHF,TGTGCCAGCAGCAAAGGGGGACAGGGGGCGCATCAGCCCCAGCATTTT
TRBV6-2/TRBV6-3,TRBJ2-7,-,-,CASSQSSSEQYF,TGTGCCAGCAGTCAGTCCTCTTCCGAGCAGTACTTC
TRBV24-1,TRBJ1-2,-,-,CATSDPTHPGLGGYTF,TGTGCCACCAGTGATCCCACCCACCCGGGGCTTGGAGGCTACACCTTC
TRBV5-1,TRBJ2-7,few,-,CASSLGRAYEQYF,TGCGCCAGCAGCTTAGGCCGGGCCTACGAGCAGTACTTC
TRBV11-2,TRBJ2-5,once,-,CASSMKETQYF,TGTGCCAGCAGCATGAAGGAGACCCAGTACTTC
TRBV6-2/TRBV6-3,TRBJ2-6,-,TRBD2,CASSYLKGLAGSGANVLTF,TGTGCCAGCAGTTACTTAAAGGGACTAGCGGGCTCTGGGGCCAACGTCCTGACTTTC
TRBV2,TRBJ1-1,-,TRBD1,CASSVRDRGNTEAFF,TGTGCCAGCAGTGTCCGGGACAGGGGGAACACTGAAGCTTTCTTT
TRBV5-1,TRBJ2-5,once,-,CASSLVAGSQETQYF,TGCGCCAGCAGCTTGGTGGCGGGCTCCCAAGAGACCCAGTACTTC
TRBV5-4,TRBJ2-7,-,TRBD2,CASRRGGESSYEQYF,TGTGCCAGCAGGCGCGGGGGTGAGAGCTCCTACGAGCAGTACTTC
TRBV28,TRBJ1-4,once,-,CASWGGGEKLFF,TGTGCCAGTTGGGGGGGTGGCGAAAAACTGTTTTTT
TRBV19,TRBJ2-7,-,-,CASSIEGIAYEQYF,TGTGCCAGTAGTATAGAGGGTATTGCCTACGAGCAGTACTTC
TRBV6-5,TRBJ1-1,-,-,CASSYRDVKTEAFF,TGTGCCAGCAGTTACAGGGACGTCAAGACTGAAGCTTTCTTT
TRBV7-9,TRBJ2-5,-,TRBD1,CAFETGVAETQYF,TGTGCCTTCGAGACAGGGGTGGCAGAGACCCAGTACTTC
TRBV28,TRBJ1-1,-,-,CASSLFWGQNTEAFF,TGTGCCAGCAGTTTATTCTGGGGGCAGAACACTGAAGCTTTCTTT
TRBV6-2/TRBV6-3,TRBJ1-2,-,-,CASRPLANYGYTF,TGTGCCAGCAGGCCTTTGGCTAACTATGGCTACACCTTC
TRBV5-1,TRBJ1-5,once,TRBD1,CASSARDRGQSNQPQHF,TGCGCCAGCAGCGCCAGGGACAGGGGGCAAAGCAATCAGCCCCAGCATTTT
TRBV7-3,TRBJ2-7,-,-,CASSLTVLGNEQYF,TGTGCCAGCAGCTTAACAGTCCTCGGAAACGAGCAGTACTTC
TRBV27,TRBJ2-7,-,-,CASSPTGGLSEQYF,TGTGCCAGCAGTCCCACGGGGGGCCTATCCGAGCAGTACTTC
TRBV6-6,TRBJ1-6,-,-,CASRGRGVDISPLHF,TGTGCCAGCAGAGGCAGGGGAGTCGATATTTCACCCCTCCACTTT
TRBV5-1,TRBJ2-5,-,-,CASSLVVGRETQYF,TGCGCCAGCAGCTTGGTGGTAGGCAGAGAGACCCAGTACTTC
TRBV6-6,TRBJ2-7,-,TRBD1,CASTVTDRGLYEQYF,TGTGCCAGTACAGTTACTGACAGGGGTCTTTACGAGCAGTACTTC
TRBV11-3,TRBJ2-7,-,-,CASSPSGLHEQYF,TGTGCCAGCAGCCCCTCAGGGTTACACGAGCAGTACTTC
TRBV30,TRBJ2-7,-,-,CAWSVSRTYEQYF,TGTGCCTGGAGTGTAAGCCGTACCTACGAGCAGTACTTC
TRBV6-5,TRBJ1-4,-,-,CASSLQATNEKLFF,TGTGCCAGCAGCCTACAGGCAACTAATGAAAAACTGTTTTTT
TRBV10-3,TRBJ1-2,-,-,CAIGEGDPYGYTF,TGTGCCATCGGGGAGGGGGATCCCTATGGCTACACCTTC
TRBV15,TRBJ2-1,-,TRBD2,CATSRVGLAGGPDEQFF,TGTGCCACCAGCAGAGTCGGACTAGCGGGGGGTCCGGATGAGCAGTTCTTC
TRBV4-3,TRBJ2-4,-,-,CASSQDFTGGKTKNIQYF,TGCGCCAGCAGCCAAGATTTTACCGGGGGTAAAACCAAAAACATTCAGTACTTC
TRBV6-2/TRBV6-3,TRBJ2-6,-,-,CASSGASGANVLTF,TGTGCCAGCAGTGGGGCGTCTGGGGCCAACGTCCTGACTTTC
TRBV5-4,TRBJ2-5,-,TRBD2,CASSLMASGETQYF,TGTGCCAGCAGCTTGATGGCTAGCGGGGAGACCCAGTACTTC
TRBV12-3/TRBV12-4,TRBJ1-5,-,-,CASSLPNQPQHF,TGTGCCAGCAGCCTACCTAATCAGCCCCAGCATTTT
TRBV7-3,TRBJ2-1,-,TRBD2,CASSSSGGAGEQFF,TGTGCCAGCAGCTCCAGCGGGGGGGCAGGTGAGCAGTTCTTC
TRBV28,TRBJ1-3,-,-,CASSPTWRNTIYF,TGTGCCAGCAGTCCGACCTGGAGAAACACCATATATTTT
TRBV9,TRBJ1-4,-,TRBD1,CASSHDRGGEKLFF,TGTGCCAGCAGCCACGACAGGGGAGGTGAAAAACTGTTTTTT
TRBV30,TRBJ1-2,-,TRBD1,CAWSVNPWTGFAYGYTF,TGTGCCTGGAGTGTAAACCCTTGGACAGGGTTCGCCTATGGCTACACCTTC
TRBV7-2,TRBJ2-5,-,-,CASSLVGGGNGETQYF,TGTGCCAGCAGCTTAGTGGGTGGGGGGAACGGAGAGACCCAGTACTTC
TRBV4-1,TRBJ1-1,-,-,CASSRGGAALNTEAFF,TGCGCCAGCAGTCGGGGGGGTGCAGCATTGAACACTGAAGCTTTCTTT
TRBV7-8,TRBJ2-7,-,-,CASSYRGGSSYEQYF,TGTGCCAGCAGCTACAGAGGAGGAAGCTCCTACGAGCAGTACTTC
TRBV5-1,TRBJ1-1,-,-,CASSLERWGNTEAFF,TGCGCCAGCAGCTTGGAGCGGTGGGGGAACACTGAAGCTTTCTTT
TRBV5-1,TRBJ1-2,-,-,CASSLGGAALYGYTF,TGCGCCAGCAGCTTGGGAGGGGCAGCTCTCTATGGCTACACCTTC
TRBV28,TRBJ2-3,-,TRBD2,CASSFRASRSGGAGSTDTQYF,TGTGCCAGCAGTTTTAGAGCCTCTCGTAGCGGGGGGGCCGGGTCCACAGATACGCAGTATTTT
TRBV6-2/TRBV6-3,TRBJ1-1,-,-,CASSFTRQNTEAFF,TGTGCCAGCAGTTTCACCCGTCAGAACACTGAAGCTTTCTTT